The 20 T cell receptor beta chains below all came from one sample that was sequenced in a study of blood T cell repertoires in COVID-19. Generated by immunoSEQ multiplex PCR, the TCRdb table keeps only in-frame clones and is missing some. The table lists 150,000 to 200,000 clones, 92% of them singletons. Sequencing was done on a sample of peripheral blood. The receptors come from a man aged 25 to 45 with COVID-19, enrolled during active disease.

The rearrangement joins TRBV21-1 to TRBJ2-1; the D call of TRBD2 is as the table states it, not checked on the DNA. TRBV21-1 has pseudogene status. The CDR3 totals 16 residues. The CDR3 sequence is CAPSPSGTCSYNEQFF. The CDR3 DNA reads as TGTGCCCCTTCCCCAAGCGGGACTTGCTCCTACAATGAGCAGTTCTTC.

V usage is TRBV7-9 and J usage is TRBJ2-3; D is perhaps TRBD1 (6 bases). The CDR3 has 13 residues. The germline V and J ends were trimmed by 10 bases and 0 bases, with 11 bases remaining between them. Germline CDR1 reads SEHNR; CDR2 reads FQNEAQ (reference sequence). CDR3 region: CATKTGSTDTQYF. The CDR3 DNA sequence: TGTGCCACCAAAACAGGGAGCACAGATACGCAGTATTTT. The complete variable domain, with remaining parts taken from reference TRBV7-9 and TRBJ2-3, reads DTGVSQNPRHKITKRGQNVTFRCDPISEHNRLYWYRQTLGQGPEFLTYFQNEAQLEKSRLLSDRFSAERPKGSFSTLEIQRTEQGDSAMYLCATKTGSTDTQYFGPGTRLTVL.

V and J are TRBV5-1 and TRBJ1-5; D possibly corresponds to TRBD1 (5 bases). The CDR3 runs to 15 residues. The V gene's germline CDR1 is SGHRS and CDR2 YFSETQ. Trimming took 0 bases from V and 5 from J, leaving 12 bases between them. The CDR3 DNA follows: TGCGCCAGCAGCTTGGCCAGCAGGGATGATCAGCCCCAGCATTTT. Its translation: CASSLASRDDQPQHF.

The chain combines TRBV2 with TRBJ2-2; 8 nucleotides match TRBD1. Germline V lookup: CDR1 SNHLY, CDR2 FYNNEI. The CDR3 has 14 amino acids. V lost 7 bases and J lost 6; bases outside the gene matches: 7. CDR3 in DNA: TGTGCCAGCACCCGGGACAGGAGATCCGGGGAGCTGTTTTTT. This codes for CASTRDRRSGELFF.

The V and J genes are TRBV10-1 and TRBJ2-7, with 7 bases identical to TRBD1. CDR1 is WNHNN and CDR2 is SYGVQD in the germline V gene (reference sequence). V was pared by 2 bases and J by 4 bases, with 8 bases of the junction left unmatched. CDR3 length equals 15 residues. The CDR3 DNA sequence: TGCGCCAGCAGTGAGAGACAGGGATTGTGGTACGAGCAGTACTTC. Translation: CASSERQGLWYEQYF.

The V gene is TRBV4-2, the J gene TRBJ2-1, with D possibly matching TRBD1 (5 bases). Germline lookup yields CDR1 LGHNA and CDR2 YNFKEQ. V lost 0 bases and J lost 3, with 15 bases in between. This CDR3 spans 17 amino acids. The CDR3 sequence: CASSQDEGVLRYNEQFF. The CDR3 nucleotides are TGTGCCAGCAGCCAAGATGAAGGGGTCCTACGCTACAATGAGCAGTTCTTC.

This clone was observed a single time. This chain links TRBV4-3 with TRBJ2-3; 12 positions match TRBD2. Germline assignment: CDR1 LGHNA and CDR2 YSLEER. V was pared by 0 bases and J by 5 bases, with 9 bases of the junction left unmatched. This CDR3 is 18 amino acids long. DNA of the CDR3: TGCGCCAGCAGCCAAGAATGGGCTAGCGGGGGGGCGCGAGATACGCAGTATTTT. Translated, it gives CASSQEWASGGARDTQYF.

The rearrangement uses TRBV5-4 and TRBJ1-2; D is uncertain. Germline CDR1 and CDR2: SGHNT and YYREEE (reference sequence). Trimming pared 0 bases from V and 4 bases from J, leaving 4 bases between. There are 12 residues in the CDR3. CDR3 in DNA: TGTGCCAGCAGCTTGGGTATCTATGGCTACACCTTC. It is translated as CASSLGIYGYTF.

V and J are TRBV19 and TRBJ2-7; a possible D gene is TRBD2 (6 bases). V lost 2 bases to trimming and J lost 4 bases, with 18 bases between them. The CDR3 covers 16 residues. Germline values: CDR1 LNHDA, CDR2 SQIVND (reference sequence). The CDR3 sequence is CASSITAVGGNYEQYF. CDR3 DNA: TGTGCCAGTAGTATAACTGCGGTGGGGGGAAATTACGAGCAGTACTTC.

The genes are TRBV6-2 or TRBV6-3 and TRBJ2-4; TRBD1 might be the D (5 bases). This CDR3 spans 15 amino acids. Trimming shortened V by 5 bases and J by 0 bases, and 11 bases separated the two germline ends. CDR1 is MNHEY and CDR2 is SVGEGT in the germline V gene. As DNA, the CDR3 is TGTGCCAGCAGTAATCGGACATTAGCCAAAAACATTCAGTACTTC. This codes for CASSNRTLAKNIQYF.

The chain links TRBV6-1 to TRBJ2-7, with 7 bases fitting TRBD1. The V and J ends lost 2 bases and 2 bases, in that order; junction bases with no gene match: 6. The CDR3 sequence is 15 residues long. Per the germline V gene, CDR1 is MNHNS and CDR2 is SASEGT. The CDR3 DNA reads TGTGCCAGCAGTGAACTGTTAGACAGGGCCTACGAGCAGTACTTC. Protein: CASSELLDRAYEQYF.

This chain uses TRBV7-9 with TRBJ2-7; 8 bases match TRBD2. This CDR3 contains 14 residues. CDR1 and CDR2 from the germline V gene are SEHNR and FQNEAQ (reference sequence). V lost 5 bases, J lost 6 bases, and 9 bases stayed unmatched. CDR3 loop: CASSPPGLVVEQYF. The CDR3 DNA sequence: TGTGCCAGCAGCCCTCCGGGACTAGTCGTCGAGCAGTACTTC.

V gene TRBV24-1 combines with J gene TRBJ1-1, with D possibly being TRBD1 (6 bases). Trimming took 3 bases from V and 4 from J, leaving 8 bases between them. CDR3 length: 13 amino acids. The V gene's germline CDR1 is KGHDR and CDR2 SFDVKD. The CDR3 coding sequence is TGTGCCACCAGTGATACAGGGCTCACTGAAGCTTTCTTT. Its translation: CATSDTGLTEAFF.

The rearrangement links TRBV2 to TRBJ1-3; D is perhaps TRBD1 (5 bases). The CDR3 loop spans 16 amino acids. Germline lookup yields CDR1 SNHLY and CDR2 FYNNEI. V was clipped by 6 bases and J by 0 bases, with 15 bases between them. The CDR3 nucleotides are TGTGCCAGCAGCCTACCCCGACAGATCTCTGGAAACACCATATATTTT. Its protein is CASSLPRQISGNTIYF.

The chain has TRBV5-8 and TRBJ2-6; a possible D gene is TRBD1 (6 bases). The germline gives CDR1 SGHTS, CDR2 YDEGEE. Trimming left V 3 bases short and J 4 bases short, with 17 bases between. There are 17 residues in the CDR3. The CDR3 DNA reads TGTGCCAGCAGCTCCAATCAGGGGCCAGACGGGGCCAACGTCCTGACTTTC. Protein: CASSSNQGPDGANVLTF.

This clone was found once. The chain carries TRBV6-5 and TRBJ1-6; a weak D match, TRBD1 (5 bases). V lost 2 bases and J 8 bases, leaving 10 bases between the germline ends. This CDR3 has 14 amino acids. CDR1 is MNHEY and CDR2 is SVGAGI in the germline V gene. CDR3 in amino acids: CASSYRGEHSPLHF. The CDR3, as DNA: TGTGCCAGCAGTTACAGGGGCGAACATTCACCCCTCCACTTT.

The chain is built from TRBV3-1 (or the pseudogene TRBV3-2) and TRBJ1-4; TRBD1 matches at 7 bases. Germline V gene sequence: CDR1 LGHDT, CDR2 YNNKEL (reference sequence). The CDR3 length is 15 residues. Trimming removed 4 bases from V and 12 bases from J; junction bases left unmatched: 14. CDR3 protein: CASSPPGQSGRELFF. The CDR3 nucleotides are TGTGCCAGCAGCCCCCCGGGACAGTCGGGTCGAGAACTGTTTTTT.

The rearrangement uses TRBV7-2 and TRBJ1-1; tentative D call: TRBD1 (5 bases). This CDR3 is built from 14 residues. CDR1 SGHTA and CDR2 FQGNSA come from the germline V gene. V lost 2 bases, J lost 6 bases, and 13 bases lay in between. In DNA, the CDR3 is TGTGCCAGCAGCTTATCCAGGGCCCGCGCTGAAGCTTTCTTT. It yields the protein CASSLSRARAEAFF.

This clone was found once. J is TRBJ1-2 and V is TRBV6-5; 9 bases map to TRBD1. The CDR3 is made up of 16 amino acids. From germline, CDR1 is MNHEY and CDR2 SVGAGI. Unmatched junction bases numbered 12, after V lost 4 bases and J lost 6 bases. The CDR3 is CASSLTGGLKGHGYTF. The CDR3 DNA sequence: TGTGCCAGCAGTTTAACAGGGGGCCTAAAGGGACATGGCTACACCTTC.

CDR3 loop: CASSLTPGGGFDRETQYF. The DNA for the CDR3 is TGTGCCAGCAGCTTGACACCGGGCGGAGGGTTTGATAGGGAGACCCAGTACTTC. This chain uses TRBV5-6 with TRBJ2-5, with D tentatively TRBD2 (6 bases). Trimming cost V 1 base and J 5 bases, with 24 bases left between them. Looked up from germline, CDR1 is SGHDT and CDR2 is YYEEEE. The CDR3 has 18 residues. Filled out from reference TRBV5-6 and TRBJ2-5, the complete variable domain reads DAGVTQSPTHLIKTRGQQVTLRCSPKSGHDTVSWYQQALGQGPQFIFQYYEEEERQRGNFPDRFSGHQFPNYSSELNVNALLLGDSALYLCASSLTPGGGFDRETQYFGPGTRLLVL.